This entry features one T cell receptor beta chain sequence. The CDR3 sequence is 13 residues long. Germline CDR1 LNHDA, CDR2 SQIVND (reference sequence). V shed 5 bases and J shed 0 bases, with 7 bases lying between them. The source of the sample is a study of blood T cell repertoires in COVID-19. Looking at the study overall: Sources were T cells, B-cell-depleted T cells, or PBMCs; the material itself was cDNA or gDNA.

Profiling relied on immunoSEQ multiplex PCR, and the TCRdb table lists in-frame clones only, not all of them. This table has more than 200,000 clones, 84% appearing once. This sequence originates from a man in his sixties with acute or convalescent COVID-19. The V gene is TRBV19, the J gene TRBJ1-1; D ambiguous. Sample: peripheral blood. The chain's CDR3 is CASSAGMNTEAFF. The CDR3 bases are TGTGCCAGTAGTGCGGGGATGAACACTGAAGCTTTCTTT. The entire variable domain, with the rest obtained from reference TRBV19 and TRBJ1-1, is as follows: DGGITQSPKYLFRKEGQNVTLSCEQNLNHDAMYWYRQDPGQGLRLIYYSQIVNDFQKGDIAEGYSVSREKKESFPLTVTSAQKNPTAFYLCASSAGMNTEAFFGQGTRLTVV.